This TCR beta chain was recorded in a study of shared clonotypes between healthy human individuals. The CDR3 totals 11 residues. V was trimmed by 4 bases and J by 14 bases, leaving 11 bases between them. CDR1 and CDR2 from the germline V gene are MNHNS and SASEGT. Only in-frame clones appear in the TCRdb table, and some are missing; sequencing was by immunoSEQ multiplex PCR. The sample has roughly 2,300,000 clones, 85% to 95% seen once. This TCR came from a man aged 18 to 30 in good health. Some clones in this sample may be carry-over from other donors' samples. The sequenced material came from naive CD4+ T cells from PBMCs. Subset given: CD45RA+ positively selected. This chain links TRBV6-1 with TRBJ2-2; D is unclear. The CDR3 DNA is TGTGCCAGCAGTGCTGCGATTAGTCTGTTTTTT. This codes for CASSAAISLFF.